This T cell receptor beta chain was found in a study of T cell responses to AZD1222 COVID-19 vaccine (dated by TCRdb to the early 2020s). The study in broad terms: TCR sequencing covered 230 to 250 trial participants: 200 to 220 given two doses of AZD1222 and some 25 given two doses of MenACWY control vaccine. Trial participants were enrolled into age subgroups of 18-55, 56-69 and 70-plus years, which contained approximately 150, 28 and 58 TCR-sequenced participants, respectively.

The CDR3 regions of human TCRbeta chains were analyzed by immunosequencing. In the original analysis: Repertoire TCRs were matched against a reference library of SARS-CoV-2-specific TCRs generated with the MIRA antigen-specificity platform. Breadth was defined as the fraction of unique TCRs that were SARS-CoV-2-associated, and depth was defined as the fraction of total T cells that were SARS-CoV-2-associated. Using the MIRA data, every spike-specific TCR was mapped to the spike region that the TCR reacted to and assigned to either a CD4 or a CD8 class. Log10-transformed breadth and depth values were compared by one-way ANOVA with Sidak's multiple comparisons tests. In its TCRdb copy, this immuneACCESS table keeps in-frame sequences only and misses some clones. Where compared with another copy, unresolved V genes explain less than half of these, and the others have no known cause. V and J calls and clone size come straight from that table; D and trimming were deduced from the DNA. This sample gives under 20,000 clones in total; approximately 81% of them show up just once. The top ten hold about 16% of the sample.

Taken from the germline V gene, the CDR1 and CDR2 loops are SGHDN and FVKESK. The germline V end is reduced by 4 bases and the J end by 5 bases; junction bases left unmatched: 6. Inclusive of the bounding cysteine and phenylalanine, the CDR3 is 15 residues long. Only the CDR3 DNA is retained, 45 bases long and in frame from the first base. The investigation overall reported the following: Conclusions about previously exposed vaccinees were limited because only a handful of AZD1222 recipients were SARS-CoV-2 seropositive at baseline. Participants were mostly white British and included more females than males, and it was suggested by the authors that clonal diversity may have been underestimated. In the small 56-69-year group, the increase in depth fell short of significance, most likely because of low power. Nearly half of unique spike-specific TCRs reportedly recognized epitopes outside regions mutated in the B.1.351 and B.1.1.7 variants. CD4 TCRs associated with the vaccine covered the entire spike protein, and the dominant responses were in regions 160-218 and 743-854. Spike-specific TCR breadth and depth rose significantly after two AZD1222 doses compared with day 0 and with MenACWY recipients. No day 14 peak-response samples were available, so repertoires were characterized only after the peak T cell response.

As concerns this clone: Its binding antigen is unknown. Base quality data are lacking; no much larger clone is found one base away.

The sample's time point, from its label and the paper: about 28 days (+/-7) after the second vaccine dose. Because spike-specific TCR depth and breadth did not differ between the two schedules, AZD1222 recipients who got a second dose at roughly 4 weeks were pooled with those who got a second dose at roughly 12 weeks. Vaccinee samples were obtained from the UK trials COV001 and COV002, which included a single-blind randomized controlled phase 2/3 trial of AZD1222 (ChAdOx1 nCoV-19) in healthy adults. For TCRbeta chain sequencing, PBMC samples from trial participants were taken at day 0 and at day 28 after the second dose.

This chain is built from TRBV14 and TRBJ2-2; TRBD1 matches 8 bases in the middle. Sequencing used peripheral blood, obtained 28 days after the second AZD1222 dose. The clonotype originates from an adult who received the AZD1222 COVID-19 vaccine. CDR3 region: CASSPVRGRTGELFF. The sequenced DNA: TGTGCCAGCAGCCCGGTCAGGGGGCGGACCGGGGAGCTGTTTTTT.